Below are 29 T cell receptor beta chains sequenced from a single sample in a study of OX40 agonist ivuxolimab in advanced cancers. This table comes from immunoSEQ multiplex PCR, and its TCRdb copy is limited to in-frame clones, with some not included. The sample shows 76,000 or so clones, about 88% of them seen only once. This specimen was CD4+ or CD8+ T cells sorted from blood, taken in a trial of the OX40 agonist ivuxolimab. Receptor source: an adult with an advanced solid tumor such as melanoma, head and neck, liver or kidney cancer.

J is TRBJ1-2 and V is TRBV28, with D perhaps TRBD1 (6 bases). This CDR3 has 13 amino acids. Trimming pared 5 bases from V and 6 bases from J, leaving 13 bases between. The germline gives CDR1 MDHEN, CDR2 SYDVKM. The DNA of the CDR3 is TGTGCCAGCAGTCTCGGACAGCCCGATGGCTACACCTTC. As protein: CASSLGQPDGYTF.

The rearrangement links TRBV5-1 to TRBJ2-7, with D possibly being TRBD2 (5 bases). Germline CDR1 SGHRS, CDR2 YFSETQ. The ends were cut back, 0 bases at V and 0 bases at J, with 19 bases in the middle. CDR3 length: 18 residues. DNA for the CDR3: TGCGCCAGCAGCTTGGCCCGGGGTAGCGCAAGCTTCTCCTACGAGCAGTACTTC. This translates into CASSLARGSASFSYEQYF.

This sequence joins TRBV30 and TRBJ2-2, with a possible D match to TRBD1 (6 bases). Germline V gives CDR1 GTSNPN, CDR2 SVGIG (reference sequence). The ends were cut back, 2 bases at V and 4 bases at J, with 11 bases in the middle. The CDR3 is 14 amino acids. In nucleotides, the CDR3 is TGTGCCTGGAGTCTGGGGGCAGGCACCGGGGAGCTGTTTTTT. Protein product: CAWSLGAGTGELFF.

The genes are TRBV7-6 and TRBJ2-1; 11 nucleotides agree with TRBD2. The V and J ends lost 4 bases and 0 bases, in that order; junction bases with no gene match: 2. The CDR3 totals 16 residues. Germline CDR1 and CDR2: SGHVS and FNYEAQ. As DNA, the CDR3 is TGTGCCAGCAGCTCGACTAGCGGGAACTCCTACAATGAGCAGTTCTTC. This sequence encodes CASSSTSGNSYNEQFF.

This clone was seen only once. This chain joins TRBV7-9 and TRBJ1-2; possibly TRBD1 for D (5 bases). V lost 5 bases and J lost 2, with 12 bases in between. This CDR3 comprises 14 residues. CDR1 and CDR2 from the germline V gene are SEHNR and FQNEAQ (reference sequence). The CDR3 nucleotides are TGTGCCAGCAGCCCTGGGGGGGACAACTATGGCTACACCTTC. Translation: CASSPGGDNYGYTF.

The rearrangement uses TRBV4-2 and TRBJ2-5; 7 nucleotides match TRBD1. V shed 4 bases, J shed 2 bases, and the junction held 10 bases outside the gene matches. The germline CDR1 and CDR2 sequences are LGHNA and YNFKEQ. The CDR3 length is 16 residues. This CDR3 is CASSPQQGLPQETQYF. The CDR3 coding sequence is TGTGCCAGCAGCCCTCAACAGGGGCTCCCGCAAGAGACCCAGTACTTC.

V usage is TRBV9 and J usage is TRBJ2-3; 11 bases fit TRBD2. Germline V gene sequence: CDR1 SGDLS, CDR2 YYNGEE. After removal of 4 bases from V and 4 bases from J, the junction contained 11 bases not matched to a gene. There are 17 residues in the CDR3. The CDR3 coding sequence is TGTGCCAGCAGCCCAAGTACTAGCGGGAGATTTGCAGATACGCAGTATTTT. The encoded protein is CASSPSTSGRFADTQYF.

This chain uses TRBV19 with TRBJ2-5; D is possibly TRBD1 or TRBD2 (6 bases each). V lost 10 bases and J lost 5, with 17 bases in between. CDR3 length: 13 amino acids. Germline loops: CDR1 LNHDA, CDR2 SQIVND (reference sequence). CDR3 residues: CATRRGSVETQYF. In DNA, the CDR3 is TGTGCCACCAGGAGGGGGTCCGTGGAGACCCAGTACTTC.

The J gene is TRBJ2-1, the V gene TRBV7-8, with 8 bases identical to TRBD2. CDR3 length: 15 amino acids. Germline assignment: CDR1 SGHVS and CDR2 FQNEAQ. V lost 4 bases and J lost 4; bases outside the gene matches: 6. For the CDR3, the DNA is TGTGCCAGCAGCTCGGACCGGGAGGGTTACAATGAGCAGTTCTTC. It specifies CASSSDREGYNEQFF.

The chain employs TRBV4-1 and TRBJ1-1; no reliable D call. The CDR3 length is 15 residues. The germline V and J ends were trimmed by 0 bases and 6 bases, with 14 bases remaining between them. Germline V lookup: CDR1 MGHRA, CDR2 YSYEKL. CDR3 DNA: TGCGCCAGCAGCCAAGATAGGAATTTAGCCGCTGAAGCTTTCTTT. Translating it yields CASSQDRNLAAEAFF.

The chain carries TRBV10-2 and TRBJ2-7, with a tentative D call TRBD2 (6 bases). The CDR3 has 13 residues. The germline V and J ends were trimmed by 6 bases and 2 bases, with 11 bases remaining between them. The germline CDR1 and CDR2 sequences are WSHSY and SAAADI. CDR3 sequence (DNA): TGCGCCAGCAGACGACTAGAGACCTACGAGCAGTACTTC. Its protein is CASRRLETYEQYF.

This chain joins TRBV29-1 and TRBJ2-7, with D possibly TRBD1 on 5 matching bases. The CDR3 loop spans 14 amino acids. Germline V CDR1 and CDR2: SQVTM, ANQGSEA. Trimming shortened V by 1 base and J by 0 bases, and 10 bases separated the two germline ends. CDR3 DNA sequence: TGCAGCGTTGAAGTGCAGGGCCTCTCCTACGAGCAGTACTTC. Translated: CSVEVQGLSYEQYF.

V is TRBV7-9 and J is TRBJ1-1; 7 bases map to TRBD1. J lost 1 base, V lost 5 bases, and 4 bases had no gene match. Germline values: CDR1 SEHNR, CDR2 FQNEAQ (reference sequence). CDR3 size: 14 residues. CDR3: CASSPRQGNTEAFF. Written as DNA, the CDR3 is TGTGCCAGCAGCCCGCGACAGGGGAACACTGAAGCTTTCTTT.

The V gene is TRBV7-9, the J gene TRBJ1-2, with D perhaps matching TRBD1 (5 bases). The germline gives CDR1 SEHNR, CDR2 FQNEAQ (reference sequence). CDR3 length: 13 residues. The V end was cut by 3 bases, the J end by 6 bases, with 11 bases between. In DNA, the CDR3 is TGTGCCAGCAGCTTGGGGACCTTGAATGGCTACACCTTC. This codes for CASSLGTLNGYTF.

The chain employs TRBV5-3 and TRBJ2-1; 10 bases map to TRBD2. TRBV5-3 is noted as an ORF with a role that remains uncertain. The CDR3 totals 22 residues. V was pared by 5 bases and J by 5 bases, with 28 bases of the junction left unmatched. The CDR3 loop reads CARRQGRTSGEENSQRDNEQFF. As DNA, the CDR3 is TGTGCCAGAAGACAGGGGAGGACTAGCGGCGAAGAAAACTCCCAGAGGGACAATGAGCAGTTCTTC.

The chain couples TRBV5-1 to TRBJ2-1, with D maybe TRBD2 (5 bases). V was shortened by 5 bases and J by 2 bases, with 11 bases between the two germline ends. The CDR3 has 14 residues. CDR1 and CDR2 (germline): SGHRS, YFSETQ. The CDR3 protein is CASSRGDPYNEQFF. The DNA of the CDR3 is TGCGCCAGCAGTCGGGGTGACCCCTACAATGAGCAGTTCTTC.

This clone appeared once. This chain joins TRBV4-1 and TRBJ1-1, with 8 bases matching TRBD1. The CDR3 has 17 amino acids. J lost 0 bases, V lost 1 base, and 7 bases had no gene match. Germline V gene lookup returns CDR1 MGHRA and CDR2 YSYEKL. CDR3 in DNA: TGCGCCAGCAGCCAAGGCAGGGGGCGGGTGGTGAACACTGAAGCTTTCTTT. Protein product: CASSQGRGRVVNTEAFF.

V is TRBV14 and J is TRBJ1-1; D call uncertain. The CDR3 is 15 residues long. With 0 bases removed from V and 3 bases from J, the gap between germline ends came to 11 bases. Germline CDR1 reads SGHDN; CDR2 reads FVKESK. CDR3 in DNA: TGTGCCAGCAGCCAAGAATGGGATAGTTACACTGAAGCTTTCTTT. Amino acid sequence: CASSQEWDSYTEAFF.

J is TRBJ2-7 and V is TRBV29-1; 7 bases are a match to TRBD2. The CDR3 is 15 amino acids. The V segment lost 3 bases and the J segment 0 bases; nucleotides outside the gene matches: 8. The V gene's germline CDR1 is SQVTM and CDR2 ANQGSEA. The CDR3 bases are TGCAGCGTTGAGGGGGGGGACCTTAGCTCCTACGAGCAGTACTTC. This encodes CSVEGGDLSSYEQYF.

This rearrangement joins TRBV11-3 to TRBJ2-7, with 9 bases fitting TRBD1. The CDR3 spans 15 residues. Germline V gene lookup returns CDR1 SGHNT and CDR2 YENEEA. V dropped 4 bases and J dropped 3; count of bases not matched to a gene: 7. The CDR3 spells CASSSTGTGNYEQYF. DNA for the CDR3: TGTGCCAGCAGCTCAACCGGGACAGGGAACTACGAGCAGTACTTC.

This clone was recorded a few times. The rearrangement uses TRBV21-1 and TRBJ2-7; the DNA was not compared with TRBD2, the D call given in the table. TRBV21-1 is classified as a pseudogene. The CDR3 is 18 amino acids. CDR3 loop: CASSKGLKVAGDSYEQYF. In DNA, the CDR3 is TGTGCCAGCAGCAAAGGATTAAAGGTAGCGGGCGACTCCTACGAGCAGTACTTC.

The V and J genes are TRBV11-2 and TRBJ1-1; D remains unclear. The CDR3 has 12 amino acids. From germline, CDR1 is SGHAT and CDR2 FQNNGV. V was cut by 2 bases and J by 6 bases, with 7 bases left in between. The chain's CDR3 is CASSLSGAEAFF. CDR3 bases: TGTGCCAGCAGCTTATCGGGCGCTGAAGCTTTCTTT.

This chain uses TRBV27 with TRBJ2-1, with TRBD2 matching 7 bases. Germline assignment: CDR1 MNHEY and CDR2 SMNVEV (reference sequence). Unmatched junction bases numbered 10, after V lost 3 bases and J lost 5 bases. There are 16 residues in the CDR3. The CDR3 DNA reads TGTGCCAGCAGTTTTATTTGGGAGGGCCTTGACAATGAGCAGTTCTTC. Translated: CASSFIWEGLDNEQFF.

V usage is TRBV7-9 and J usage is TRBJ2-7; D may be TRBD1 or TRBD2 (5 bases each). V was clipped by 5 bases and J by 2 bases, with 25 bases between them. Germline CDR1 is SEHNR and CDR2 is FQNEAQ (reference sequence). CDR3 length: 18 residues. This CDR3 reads CASSVDSGSPSGAYEQYF. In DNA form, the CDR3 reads TGTGCCAGCAGCGTGGACTCAGGGTCCCCCTCCGGAGCCTACGAGCAGTACTTC.

The CDR3 sequence is CASSPSGTHEKLFF. The CDR3 nucleotides are TGTGCCAGCTCGCCTTCCGGGACGCATGAAAAACTGTTTTTT. The V call is TRBV18, the J call TRBJ1-4; D might be TRBD1 (5 bases). This CDR3 contains 14 residues. Between the trimmed V and J ends, which lost 6 bases and 6 bases, there was a span of 14 bases. CDR1 and CDR2 from the germline V gene are KGHSH and LQKENI.

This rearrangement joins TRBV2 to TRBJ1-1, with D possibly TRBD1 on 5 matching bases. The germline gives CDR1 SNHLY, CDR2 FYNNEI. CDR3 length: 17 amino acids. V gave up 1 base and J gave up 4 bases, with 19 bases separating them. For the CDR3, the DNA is TGTGCCAGCAGTGAAGAGGAGGGCCAGGGAGGGAGCACTGAAGCTTTCTTT. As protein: CASSEEEGQGGSTEAFF.

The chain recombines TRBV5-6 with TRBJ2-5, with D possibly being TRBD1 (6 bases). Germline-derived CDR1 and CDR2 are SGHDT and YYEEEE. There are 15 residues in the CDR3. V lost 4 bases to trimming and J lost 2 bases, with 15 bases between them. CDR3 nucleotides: TGTGCCAGCAGCCGAATGGGACACAAACAAGAGACCCAGTACTTC. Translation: CASSRMGHKQETQYF. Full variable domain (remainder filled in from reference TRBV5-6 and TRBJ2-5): DAGVTQSPTHLIKTRGQQVTLRCSPKSGHDTVSWYQQALGQGPQFIFQYYEEEERQRGNFPDRFSGHQFPNYSSELNVNALLLGDSALYLCASSRMGHKQETQYFGPGTRLLVL.

The CDR3 nucleotides are TGTGCCAGCAGTTACTCCAGGGACGCCGAGACCCAGTACTTC. This sequence encodes CASSYSRDAETQYF. The rearrangement joins TRBV6-6 to TRBJ2-5; possibly TRBD1 or TRBD2 for D (5 bases each). Germline CDR1 is MNHNY and CDR2 is SVGAGI (reference sequence). With 0 bases removed from V and 5 bases from J, the gap between germline ends came to 10 bases. The CDR3 is 14 amino acids.

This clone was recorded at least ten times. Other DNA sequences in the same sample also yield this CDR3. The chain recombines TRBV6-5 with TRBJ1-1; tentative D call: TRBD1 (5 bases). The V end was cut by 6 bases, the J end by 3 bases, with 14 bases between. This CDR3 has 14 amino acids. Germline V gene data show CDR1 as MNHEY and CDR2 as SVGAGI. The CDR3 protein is CASSLGRTYTEAFF. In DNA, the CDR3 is TGTGCCAGCAGCTTGGGACGGACGTACACTGAAGCTTTCTTT.